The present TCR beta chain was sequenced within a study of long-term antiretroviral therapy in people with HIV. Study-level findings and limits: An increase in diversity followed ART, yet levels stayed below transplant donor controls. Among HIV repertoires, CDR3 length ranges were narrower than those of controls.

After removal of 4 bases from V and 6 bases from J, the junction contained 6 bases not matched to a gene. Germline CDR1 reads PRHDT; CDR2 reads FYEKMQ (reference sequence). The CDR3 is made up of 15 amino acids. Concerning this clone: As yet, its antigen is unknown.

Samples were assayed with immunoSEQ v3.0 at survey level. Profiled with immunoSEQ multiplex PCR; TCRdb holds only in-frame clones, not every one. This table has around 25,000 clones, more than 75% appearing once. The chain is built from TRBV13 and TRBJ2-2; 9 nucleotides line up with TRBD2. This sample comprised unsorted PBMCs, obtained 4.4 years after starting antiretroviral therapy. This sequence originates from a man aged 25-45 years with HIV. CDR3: CASSSREGRAGELFF. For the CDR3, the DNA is TGTGCCAGCAGCTCGCGGGAGGGCCGCGCCGGGGAGCTGTTTTTT.